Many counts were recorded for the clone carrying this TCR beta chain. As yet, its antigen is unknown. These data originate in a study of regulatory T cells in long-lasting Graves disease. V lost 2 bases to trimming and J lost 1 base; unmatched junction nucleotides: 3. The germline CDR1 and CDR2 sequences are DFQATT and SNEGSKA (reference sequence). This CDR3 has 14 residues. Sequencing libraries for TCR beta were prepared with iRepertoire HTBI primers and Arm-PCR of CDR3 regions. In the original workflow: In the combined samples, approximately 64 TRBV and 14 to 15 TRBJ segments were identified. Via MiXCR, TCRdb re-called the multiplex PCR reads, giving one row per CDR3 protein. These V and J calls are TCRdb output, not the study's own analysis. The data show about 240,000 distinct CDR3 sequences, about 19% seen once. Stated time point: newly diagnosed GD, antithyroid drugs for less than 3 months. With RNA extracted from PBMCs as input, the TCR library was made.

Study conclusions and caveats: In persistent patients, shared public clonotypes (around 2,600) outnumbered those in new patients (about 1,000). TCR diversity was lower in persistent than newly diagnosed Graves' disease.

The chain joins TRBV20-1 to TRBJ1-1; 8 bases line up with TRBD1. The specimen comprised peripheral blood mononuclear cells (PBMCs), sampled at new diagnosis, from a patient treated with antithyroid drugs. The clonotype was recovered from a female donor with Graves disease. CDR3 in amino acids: CSARPGTGNTEAFF. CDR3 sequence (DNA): TGCAGTGCTAGACCCGGGACAGGGAACACTGAAGCTTTCTTT.